One and the same sample provided the 24 T cell receptor beta chains below, sequenced in a study of shared clonotypes between healthy human individuals. Measured with immunoSEQ multiplex PCR; TCRdb has only the in-frame clones, and not every one. In the table there are about 2.4 million clones, 90% to 95% of which are singletons. The sequenced material came from naive CD4+ T cells from PBMCs. Subset: CD45RA+ positively selected. All receptors come from a young man in good health. Some clones in this sample may be carry-over from other donors' samples.

This chain uses TRBV28 with TRBJ2-7; D possibly corresponds to TRBD1 (7 bases). Trimming pared 5 bases from V and 6 bases from J, leaving 17 bases between. Germline loops: CDR1 MDHEN, CDR2 SYDVKM. The CDR3 consists of 14 residues. The DNA of the CDR3 is TGTGCCAGCAGTGCCCCCAGGGGGGAAGGCGAGCAGTACTTC. This translates into CASSAPRGEGEQYF.

This chain uses TRBV5-1 with TRBJ2-4; tentatively, D is TRBD1 (7 bases). V was shortened by 7 bases and J by 6 bases, with 11 bases between the two germline ends. In germline, CDR1 is SGHRS, CDR2 YFSETQ. The CDR3 runs to 12 residues. The CDR3 DNA sequence: TGCGCCAGCTCCCAGGGGGGAAACATTCAGTACTTC. This gives the protein CASSQGGNIQYF.

V is TRBV6-1 and J is TRBJ1-1; 11 bases line up with TRBD1. This CDR3 region has 14 residues. The junction had 5 bases not matched to a gene; V was cut back by 6 bases and J by 5 bases. Germline V CDR1 and CDR2: MNHNS, SASEGT. The CDR3 DNA reads TGTGCCAGCAGACCGGACAGGGGGCTAACTGAAGCTTTCTTT. Its protein product is CASRPDRGLTEAFF.

V is TRBV5-1 and J is TRBJ2-2, with 8 bases that match TRBD2. V trimming: 7 bases; J trimming: 0 bases; junction bases outside the gene matches: 8. CDR3 length: 16 amino acids. Germline V gene sequence: CDR1 SGHRS, CDR2 YFSETQ. DNA for the CDR3: TGCGCCAGCGTCGGGCTAGCGGGTACGAACACCGGGGAGCTGTTTTTT. Translation: CASVGLAGTNTGELFF. Variable domain in full (rest from reference TRBV5-1 and TRBJ2-2): KAGVTQTPRYLIKTRGQQVTLSCSPISGHRSVSWYQQTPGQGLQFLFEYFSETQRNKGNFPGRFSGRQFSNSRSEMNVSTLELGDSALYLCASVGLAGTNTGELFFGEGSRLTVL.

The chain carries TRBV2 and TRBJ2-7; no firm D call. The V end lost 2 bases, the J end lost 5 bases, and 19 bases lay between the germline ends. The CDR3 is made up of 16 amino acids. CDR1 SNHLY and CDR2 FYNNEI come from the germline V gene. CDR3 in amino acids: CASSEFVYQKADEQYF. As DNA, the CDR3 is TGTGCCAGCAGTGAATTCGTCTATCAAAAGGCCGACGAGCAGTACTTC.

V and J are TRBV4-1 and TRBJ1-2; 7 positions match TRBD1. Germline V CDR1 and CDR2: MGHRA, YSYEKL. V lost 5 bases, J lost 2 bases, and 5 bases stayed unmatched. The CDR3 length is 14 residues. The CDR3 sequence is CASSSRQGNYGYTF. The CDR3 DNA sequence: TGCGCCAGCAGCTCTCGACAGGGCAACTATGGCTACACCTTC.

The chain combines TRBV28 with TRBJ2-2; TRBD1 matches at 8 bases. Germline trimming cut 4 bases from V and 15 bases from J; bases unmatched to any gene: 10. Germline values: CDR1 MDHEN, CDR2 SYDVKM. The CDR3 covers 13 residues. The CDR3 nucleotides are TGTGCCAGCAGTTCGCGATGGACAGGGTCGATGTTTTTT. Its translation is CASSSRWTGSMFF.

This chain joins TRBV6-1 and TRBJ2-1; 9 nucleotides line up with TRBD2. The CDR3 has 15 residues. The V and J ends lost 3 bases and 10 bases, in that order; junction bases with no gene match: 10. The germline V gene has CDR1 MNHNS and CDR2 SASEGT. The CDR3 region is CASSESVAGVTEQFF. The CDR3, as DNA: TGTGCCAGCAGTGAGTCTGTAGCGGGAGTCACCGAGCAGTTCTTC.

V gene TRBV30 combines with J gene TRBJ1-6; D not certain. The germline CDR1 and CDR2 sequences are GTSNPN and SVGIG (reference sequence). The CDR3 spans 15 residues. Trimming took off 0 bases at V and 9 bases at J, with 15 bases between the two ends. The CDR3 loop reads CAWSVLSRLGSPLHF. CDR3 nucleotide sequence: TGTGCCTGGAGTGTCCTCTCCCGCCTAGGTTCACCCCTCCACTTT.

V gene TRBV21-1 combines with J gene TRBJ2-7; whether TRBD2, the table's D call, matches the DNA was not checked. TRBV21-1 is a listed pseudogene. The CDR3 totals 14 residues. CDR3 protein: CASPIGVHSYEQYF. CDR3 nucleotides: TGTGCCAGCCCTATCGGGGTACACTCCTACGAGCAGTACTTC.

As DNA, the CDR3 is TGTGCCAGCCAGAGACTAGCGGACTCCTACAATGAGCAGTTCTTC. This encodes CASQRLADSYNEQFF. The V call is TRBV2, the J call TRBJ2-1; 9 bases match TRBD2. Per germline, CDR1 SNHLY and CDR2 FYNNEI. This CDR3 contains 15 residues. V lost 8 bases and J lost 0; bases outside the gene matches: 5.

The chain is built from TRBV10-3 and TRBJ1-3; D gene ambiguous. Deletions cut 0 bases from V and 0 bases from J, with 9 bases between. The CDR3 length is 16 residues. In germline, CDR1 is ENHRY, CDR2 SYGVKD. The CDR3, as DNA: TGTGCCATCAGTGAGTCGAAGGGCACCTCTGGAAACACCATATATTTT. This translates into CAISESKGTSGNTIYF.

As concerns this clone: The same CDR3 also results from other DNA sequences found in this sample. The chain combines TRBV18 with TRBJ2-5; D is ambiguous. V lost 2 bases and J 2 bases, leaving 6 bases between the germline ends. Looked up from germline, CDR1 is KGHSH and CDR2 is LQKENI. This CDR3 is built from 13 residues. This CDR3 is CASSPDGQETQYF. The CDR3 DNA follows: TGTGCCAGCTCACCAGACGGACAAGAGACCCAGTACTTC.

V usage is TRBV10-1 and J usage is TRBJ1-3, with D unclear. V lost 3 bases, J lost 0 bases, and 3 bases lay in between. This CDR3 comprises 13 residues. From germline, CDR1 is WNHNN and CDR2 SYGVQD (reference sequence). The CDR3 loop reads CASSDSSGNTIYF. The CDR3 nucleotides read TGCGCCAGCAGTGACAGCTCTGGAAACACCATATATTTT.

The chain links TRBV28 to TRBJ2-1; no clear D gene. Germline assignment: CDR1 MDHEN and CDR2 SYDVKM. The CDR3 covers 13 residues. Trimming stripped 8 bases from V and 1 base from J, with 9 bases between. The CDR3 sequence is CASLEGSYNEQFF. In DNA form, the CDR3 reads TGTGCCAGCCTGGAAGGATCCTACAATGAGCAGTTCTTC.

The chain links TRBV30 to TRBJ2-1; D is unresolved. Trimming removed 2 bases from V and 9 bases from J, with 11 bases in between. This CDR3 is built from 12 residues. Germline V lookup: CDR1 GTSNPN, CDR2 SVGIG (reference sequence). The CDR3 sequence: CAWSHIVIEQFF. CDR3 nucleotides: TGTGCCTGGAGTCACATCGTCATTGAGCAGTTCTTC.

This rearrangement joins TRBV4-1 to TRBJ1-1, with 9 bases matching TRBD1. Germline V gene sequence: CDR1 MGHRA, CDR2 YSYEKL. J was trimmed by 4 bases and V by 0 bases; bases with no gene match: 6. This CDR3 has 16 residues. In DNA, the CDR3 is TGCGCCAGCAGCCAAGATCCGACAGGGGGAAGCACTGAAGCTTTCTTT. This encodes CASSQDPTGGSTEAFF.

The chain combines TRBV28 with TRBJ1-1, with 8 positions matching TRBD1. The CDR3 length is 15 residues. CDR1 is MDHEN, CDR2 SYDVKM, per germline. V lost 5 bases and J lost 1; bases outside the gene matches: 6. The DNA for the CDR3 is TGTGCCAGCAGTCCGACTGGACAGGGGAACACTGAAGCTTTCTTT. Encoded protein: CASSPTGQGNTEAFF.

This chain connects TRBV2 to TRBJ2-3; a possible D gene is TRBD1 (7 bases). There are 15 residues in the CDR3. The V gene lost 4 bases and the J gene lost 4 bases, with 15 bases spanning the gap. In germline, CDR1 is SNHLY, CDR2 FYNNEI. The CDR3 reads CASSARQGGADTQYF. Here the CDR3 DNA reads TGTGCCAGCAGTGCTCGACAGGGAGGAGCAGATACGCAGTATTTT.

This chain uses TRBV18 with TRBJ2-5, with D tentatively TRBD2 (6 bases). Trimming pared 2 bases from V and 5 bases from J, leaving 15 bases between. Germline CDR1 reads KGHSH; CDR2 reads LQKENI. The CDR3 sequence is 15 residues long. The CDR3 region has the DNA TGTGCCAGCTCACCAGGAGGTGGAGGGATGGAGACCCAGTACTTC. Protein: CASSPGGGGMETQYF.

As to this clone: The same CDR3 can be traced to other DNA sequences in this sample. The V gene is TRBV5-4, the J gene TRBJ2-1; a possible D gene is TRBD2 (6 bases). V was pared by 1 base and J by 4 bases, with 12 bases between. Germline V CDR1 and CDR2: SGHNT, YYREEE (reference sequence). This CDR3 is built from 15 residues. As DNA, the CDR3 is TGTGCCAGCAGCTTGCTCAGGGAGGCTTACAATGAGCAGTTCTTC. As protein: CASSLLREAYNEQFF.

The V and J genes are TRBV5-1 and TRBJ1-1; TRBD1 might be the D (5 bases). V lost 4 bases and J lost 4, with 17 bases in between. The CDR3 runs 15 residues. Germline V gene sequence: CDR1 SGHRS, CDR2 YFSETQ. CDR3 DNA: TGCGCCAGCAGCGTCGCAGGACGGGGGGGCACTGAAGCTTTCTTT. It is translated as CASSVAGRGGTEAFF.

This clone occurred a few times. The sample holds other DNA sequences that translate to the same CDR3. The V call is TRBV18, the J call TRBJ1-1, with a tentative D call TRBD1 (5 bases). Germline V gives CDR1 KGHSH, CDR2 LQKENI. Trimming took off 1 base at V and 5 bases at J, with 8 bases between the two ends. This CDR3 has 13 residues. CDR3 DNA: TGTGCCAGCTCACCACGTACAGGAACTGAAGCTTTCTTT. Its translation is CASSPRTGTEAFF.

The CDR3 nucleotides are TGTGCCAGCAAGGAGGGGGGTCCAACCGCTCTCTACGAGCAGTACTTC. Its protein product is CASKEGGPTALYEQYF. V and J are TRBV28 and TRBJ2-7, with D perhaps matching TRBD1 or TRBD2 (6 bases each). The germline CDR1 and CDR2 sequences are MDHEN and SYDVKM. The CDR3 extends over 16 amino acids. The V end was cut by 7 bases, the J end by 3 bases, with 22 bases between.